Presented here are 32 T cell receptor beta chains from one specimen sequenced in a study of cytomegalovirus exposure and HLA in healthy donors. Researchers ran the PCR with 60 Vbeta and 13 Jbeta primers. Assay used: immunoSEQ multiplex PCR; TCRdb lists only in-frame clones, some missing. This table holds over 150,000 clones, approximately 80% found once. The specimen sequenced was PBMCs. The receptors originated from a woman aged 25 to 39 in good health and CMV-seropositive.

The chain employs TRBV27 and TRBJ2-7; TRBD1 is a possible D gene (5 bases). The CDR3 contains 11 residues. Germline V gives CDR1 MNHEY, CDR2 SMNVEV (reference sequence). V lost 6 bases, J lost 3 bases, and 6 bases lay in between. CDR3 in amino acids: CASSQGYEQYF. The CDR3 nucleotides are TGTGCCAGCAGCCAGGGCTACGAGCAGTACTTC.

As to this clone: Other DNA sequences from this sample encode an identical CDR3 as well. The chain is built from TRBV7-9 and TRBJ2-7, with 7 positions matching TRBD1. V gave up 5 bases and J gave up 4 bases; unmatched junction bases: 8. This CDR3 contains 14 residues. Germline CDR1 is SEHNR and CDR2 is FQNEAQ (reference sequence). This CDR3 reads CASSPQGIGYEQYF. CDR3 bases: TGTGCCAGCAGCCCACAGGGGATAGGGTACGAGCAGTACTTC.

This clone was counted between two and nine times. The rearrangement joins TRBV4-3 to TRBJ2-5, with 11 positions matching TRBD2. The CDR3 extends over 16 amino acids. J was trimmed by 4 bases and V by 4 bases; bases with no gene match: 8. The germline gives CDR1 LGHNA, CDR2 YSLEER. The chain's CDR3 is CASSLSFSGGAETQYF. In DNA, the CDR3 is TGCGCCAGCAGCCTTTCTTTTAGCGGGGGGGCAGAGACCCAGTACTTC.

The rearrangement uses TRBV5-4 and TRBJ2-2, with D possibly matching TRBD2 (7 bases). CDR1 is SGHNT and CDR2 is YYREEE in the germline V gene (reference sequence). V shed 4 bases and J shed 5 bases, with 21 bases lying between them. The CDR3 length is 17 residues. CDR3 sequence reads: CASSTSLGGGHTGELFF. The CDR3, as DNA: TGTGCCAGCAGCACCTCCCTGGGCGGGGGACATACCGGGGAGCTGTTTTTT.

The chain's CDR3 is CASSFGDTYEQYF. The CDR3 DNA sequence: TGTGCCAGCAGTTTTGGGGACACCTACGAGCAGTACTTC. The chain combines TRBV6-5 with TRBJ2-7; a weak D match, TRBD1 (6 bases). This CDR3 is 13 amino acids long. V lost 4 bases, J lost 2 bases, and 9 bases lay in between. Looked up from germline, CDR1 is MNHEY and CDR2 is SVGAGI.

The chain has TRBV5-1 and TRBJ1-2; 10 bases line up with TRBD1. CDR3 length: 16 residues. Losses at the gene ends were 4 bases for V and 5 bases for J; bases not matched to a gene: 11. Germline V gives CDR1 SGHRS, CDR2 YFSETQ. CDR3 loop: CASSQLDRGPGYGYTF. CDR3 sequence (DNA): TGCGCCAGCAGCCAGCTTGACAGGGGGCCGGGGTATGGCTACACCTTC. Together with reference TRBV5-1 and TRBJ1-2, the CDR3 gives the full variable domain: KAGVTQTPRYLIKTRGQQVTLSCSPISGHRSVSWYQQTPGQGLQFLFEYFSETQRNKGNFPGRFSGRQFSNSRSEMNVSTLELGDSALYLCASSQLDRGPGYGYTFGSGTRLTVV.

CDR3 loop: CASSSPTSGVGETQYF. DNA of the CDR3: TGTGCCAGCAGTTCCCCGACTAGCGGGGTGGGAGAGACCCAGTACTTC. V is TRBV27 and J is TRBJ2-5; TRBD2 agrees at 11 bases. V dropped 4 bases and J dropped 4; count of bases not matched to a gene: 8. The CDR3 runs to 16 residues. The germline V gene has CDR1 MNHEY and CDR2 SMNVEV (reference sequence).

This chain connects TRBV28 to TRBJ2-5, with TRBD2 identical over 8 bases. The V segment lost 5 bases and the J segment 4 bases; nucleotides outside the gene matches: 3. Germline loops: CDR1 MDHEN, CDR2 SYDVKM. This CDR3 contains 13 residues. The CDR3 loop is CASSLSGIETQYF. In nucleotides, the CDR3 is TGTGCCAGCAGTCTTAGCGGGATAGAGACCCAGTACTTC.

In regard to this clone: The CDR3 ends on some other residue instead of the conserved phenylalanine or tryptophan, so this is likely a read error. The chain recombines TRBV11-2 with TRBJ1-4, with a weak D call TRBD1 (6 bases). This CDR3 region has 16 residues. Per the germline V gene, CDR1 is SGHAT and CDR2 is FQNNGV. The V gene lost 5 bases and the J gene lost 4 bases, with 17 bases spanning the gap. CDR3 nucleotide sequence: TGTGCCAGCAGCCCGGGATACAGGGTACTTAATGAAAAACTGTTTCTT. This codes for CASSPGYRVLNEKLFL.

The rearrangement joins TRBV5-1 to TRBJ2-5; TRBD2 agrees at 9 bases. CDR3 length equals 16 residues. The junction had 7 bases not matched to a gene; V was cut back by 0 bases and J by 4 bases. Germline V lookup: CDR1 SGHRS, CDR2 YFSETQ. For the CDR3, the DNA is TGCGCCAGCAGCTTGGCCCCAGGAGCGGGAGGAGAGACCCAGTACTTC. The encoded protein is CASSLAPGAGGETQYF. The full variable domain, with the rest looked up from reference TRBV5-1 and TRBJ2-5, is KAGVTQTPRYLIKTRGQQVTLSCSPISGHRSVSWYQQTPGQGLQFLFEYFSETQRNKGNFPGRFSGRQFSNSRSEMNVSTLELGDSALYLCASSLAPGAGGETQYFGPGTRLLVL.

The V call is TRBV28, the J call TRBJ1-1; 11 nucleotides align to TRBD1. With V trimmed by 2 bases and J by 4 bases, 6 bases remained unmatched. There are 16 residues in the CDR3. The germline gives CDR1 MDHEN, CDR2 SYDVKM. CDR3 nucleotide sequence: TGTGCCAGCAGTTTAGGTGGACAGGGGGCGGGCACTGAAGCTTTCTTT. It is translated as CASSLGGQGAGTEAFF.

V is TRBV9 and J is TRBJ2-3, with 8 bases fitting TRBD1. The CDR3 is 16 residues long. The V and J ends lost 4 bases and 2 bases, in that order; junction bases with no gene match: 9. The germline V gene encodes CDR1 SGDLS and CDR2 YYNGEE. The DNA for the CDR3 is TGTGCCAGCAGCCCACGCGGACAGGGCGCCACAGATACGCAGTATTTT. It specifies CASSPRGQGATDTQYF.

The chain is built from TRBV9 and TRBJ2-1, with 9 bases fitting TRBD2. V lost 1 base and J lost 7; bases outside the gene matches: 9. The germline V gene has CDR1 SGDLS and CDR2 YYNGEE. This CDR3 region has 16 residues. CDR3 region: CASSVSGGGAKNEQFF. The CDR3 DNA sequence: TGTGCCAGCAGCGTATCCGGCGGGGGGGCCAAGAATGAGCAGTTCTTC. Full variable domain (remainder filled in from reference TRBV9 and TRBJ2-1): DSGVTQTPKHLITATGQRVTLRCSPRSGDLSVYWYQQSLDQGLQFLIQYYNGEERAKGNILERFSAQQFPDLHSELNLSSLELGDSALYFCASSVSGGGAKNEQFFGPGTRLTVL.

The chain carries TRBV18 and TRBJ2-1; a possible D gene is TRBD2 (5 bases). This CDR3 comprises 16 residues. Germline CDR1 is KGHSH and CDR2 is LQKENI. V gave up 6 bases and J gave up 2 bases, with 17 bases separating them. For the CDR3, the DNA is TGTGCCAGCTCTCTCTTTGCGGGCGCCACCTACAATGAGCAGTTCTTC. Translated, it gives CASSLFAGATYNEQFF.

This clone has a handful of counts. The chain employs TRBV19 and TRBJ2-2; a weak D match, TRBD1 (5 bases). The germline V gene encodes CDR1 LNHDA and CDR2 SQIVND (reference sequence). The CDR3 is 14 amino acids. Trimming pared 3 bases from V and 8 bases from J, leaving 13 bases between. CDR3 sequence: CASSIARVGGELFF. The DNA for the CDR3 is TGTGCCAGTAGTATCGCCAGGGTTGGGGGGGAGCTGTTTTTT.

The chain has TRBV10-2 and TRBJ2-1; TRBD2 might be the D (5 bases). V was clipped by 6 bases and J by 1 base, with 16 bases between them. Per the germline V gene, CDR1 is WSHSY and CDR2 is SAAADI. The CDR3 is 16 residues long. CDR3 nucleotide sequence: TGCGCCAGCAGCCAGATACACCGGGGTTCCTACAATGAGCAGTTCTTC. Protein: CASSQIHRGSYNEQFF.

The CDR3 DNA reads TGTGCCAGCAGCTTAGTTCCGGGGAACACTGAAGCTTTCTTT. Translated: CASSLVPGNTEAFF. This sequence joins TRBV7-9 and TRBJ1-1, with D uncertain. V was clipped by 1 base and J by 1 base, with 7 bases between them. Germline values: CDR1 SEHNR, CDR2 FQNEAQ (reference sequence). The CDR3 spans 14 residues.

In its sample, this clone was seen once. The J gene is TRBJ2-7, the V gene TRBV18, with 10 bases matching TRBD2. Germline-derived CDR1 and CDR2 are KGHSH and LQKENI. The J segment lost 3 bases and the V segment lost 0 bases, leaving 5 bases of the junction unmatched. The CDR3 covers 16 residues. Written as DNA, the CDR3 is TGTGCCAGCTCACCACCTTCTAGCGGGGGAGACTACGAGCAGTACTTC. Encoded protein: CASSPPSSGGDYEQYF.

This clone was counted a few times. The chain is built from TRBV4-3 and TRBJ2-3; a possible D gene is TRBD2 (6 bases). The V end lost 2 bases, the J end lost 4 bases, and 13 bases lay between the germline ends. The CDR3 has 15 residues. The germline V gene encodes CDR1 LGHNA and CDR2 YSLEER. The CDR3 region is CASSQSLGTADTQYF. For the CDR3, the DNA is TGCGCCAGCAGCCAATCGCTCGGGACTGCAGATACGCAGTATTTT.

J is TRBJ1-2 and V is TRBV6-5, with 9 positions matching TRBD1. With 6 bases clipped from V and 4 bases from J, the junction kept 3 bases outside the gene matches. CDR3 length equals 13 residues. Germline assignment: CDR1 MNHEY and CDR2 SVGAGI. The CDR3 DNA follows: TGTGCCAGCAGACCGACAGGGGGCTATGGCTACACCTTC. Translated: CASRPTGGYGYTF.

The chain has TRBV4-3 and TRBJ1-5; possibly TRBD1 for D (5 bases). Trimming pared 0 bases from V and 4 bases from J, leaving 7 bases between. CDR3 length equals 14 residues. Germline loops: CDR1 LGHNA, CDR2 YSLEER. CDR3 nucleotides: TGCGCCAGCAGCCAAGATGCAGGGAATCAGCCCCAGCATTTT. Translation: CASSQDAGNQPQHF.

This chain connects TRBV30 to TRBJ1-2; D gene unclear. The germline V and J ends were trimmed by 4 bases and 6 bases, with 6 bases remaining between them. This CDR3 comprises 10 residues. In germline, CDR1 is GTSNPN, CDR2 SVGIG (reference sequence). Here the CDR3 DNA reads TGTGCCTGGAAGCACGATGGCTACACCTTC. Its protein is CAWKHDGYTF.

The CDR3 protein is CASSLRVSGGTSTDTQYF. The CDR3 DNA sequence: TGTGCCAGCAGCTTAAGGGTGAGCGGGGGTACTAGCACAGATACGCAGTATTTT. The rearrangement joins TRBV7-2 to TRBJ2-3; 8 bases line up with TRBD2. The CDR3 runs to 18 residues. J lost 0 bases, V lost 2 bases, and 10 bases had no gene match. CDR1 is SGHTA and CDR2 is FQGNSA in the germline V gene.

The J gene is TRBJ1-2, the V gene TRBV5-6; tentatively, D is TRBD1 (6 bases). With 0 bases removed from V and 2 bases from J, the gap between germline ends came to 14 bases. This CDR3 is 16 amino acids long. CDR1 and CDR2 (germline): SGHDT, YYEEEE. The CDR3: CASSLDFWGTNYGYTF. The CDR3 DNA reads TGTGCCAGCAGCTTGGATTTTTGGGGGACAAACTATGGCTACACCTTC.

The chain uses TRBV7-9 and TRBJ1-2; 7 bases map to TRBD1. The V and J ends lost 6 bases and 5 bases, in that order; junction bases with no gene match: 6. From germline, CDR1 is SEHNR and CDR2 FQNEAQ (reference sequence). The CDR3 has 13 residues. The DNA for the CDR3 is TGTGCCAGCAGTGGACAGGAAACTTATGGCTACACCTTC. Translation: CASSGQETYGYTF. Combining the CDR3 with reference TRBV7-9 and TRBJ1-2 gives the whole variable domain DTGVSQNPRHKITKRGQNVTFRCDPISEHNRLYWYRQTLGQGPEFLTYFQNEAQLEKSRLLSDRFSAERPKGSFSTLEIQRTEQGDSAMYLCASSGQETYGYTFGSGTRLTVV.

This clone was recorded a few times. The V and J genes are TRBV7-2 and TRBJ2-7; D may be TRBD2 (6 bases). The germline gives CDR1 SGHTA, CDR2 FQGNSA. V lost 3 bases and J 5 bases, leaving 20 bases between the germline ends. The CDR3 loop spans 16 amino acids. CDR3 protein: CASSFWTTGVSDEQYF. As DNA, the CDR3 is TGTGCCAGCAGCTTTTGGACTACCGGGGTGAGTGACGAGCAGTACTTC.

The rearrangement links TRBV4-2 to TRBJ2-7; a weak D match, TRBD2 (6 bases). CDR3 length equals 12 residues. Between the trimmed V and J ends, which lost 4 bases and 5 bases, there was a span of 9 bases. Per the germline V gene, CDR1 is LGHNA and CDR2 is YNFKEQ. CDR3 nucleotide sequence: TGTGCCAGCAGCCCTCCGGGGGACGAGCAGTACTTC. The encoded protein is CASSPPGDEQYF.

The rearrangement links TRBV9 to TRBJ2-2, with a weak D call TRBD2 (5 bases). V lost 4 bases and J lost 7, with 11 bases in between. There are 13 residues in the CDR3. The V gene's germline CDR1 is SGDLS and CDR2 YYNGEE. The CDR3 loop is CASSHWEFGELFF. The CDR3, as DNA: TGTGCCAGCAGCCACTGGGAGTTCGGGGAGCTGTTTTTT.

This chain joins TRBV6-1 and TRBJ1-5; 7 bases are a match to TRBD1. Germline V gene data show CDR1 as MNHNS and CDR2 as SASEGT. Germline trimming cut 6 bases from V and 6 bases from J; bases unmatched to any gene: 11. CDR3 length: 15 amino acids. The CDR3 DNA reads TGTGCCAGCAGCAGACAGGGACTAGGTGGTCAGCCCCAGCATTTT. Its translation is CASSRQGLGGQPQHF.

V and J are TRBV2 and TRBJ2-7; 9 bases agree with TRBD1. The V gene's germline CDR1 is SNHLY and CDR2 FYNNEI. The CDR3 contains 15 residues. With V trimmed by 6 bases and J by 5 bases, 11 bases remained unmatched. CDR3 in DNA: TGTGCCAGCAGAAAGGGCCGGGACAGGGCCCACGAGCAGTACTTC. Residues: CASRKGRDRAHEQYF.

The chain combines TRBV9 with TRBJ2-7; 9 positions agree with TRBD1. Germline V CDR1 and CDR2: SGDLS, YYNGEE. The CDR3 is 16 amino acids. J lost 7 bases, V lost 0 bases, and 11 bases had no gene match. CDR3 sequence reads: CASSVDPGTGLGEQYF. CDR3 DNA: TGTGCCAGCAGCGTAGACCCCGGGACAGGGTTGGGGGAGCAGTACTTC.

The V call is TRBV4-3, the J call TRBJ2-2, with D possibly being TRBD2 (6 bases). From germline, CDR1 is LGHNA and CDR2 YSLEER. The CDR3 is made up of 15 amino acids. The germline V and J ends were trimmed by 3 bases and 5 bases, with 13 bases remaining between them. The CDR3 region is CASSHYAAGTGELFF. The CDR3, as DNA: TGCGCCAGCAGCCACTACGCGGCGGGGACCGGGGAGCTGTTTTTT.